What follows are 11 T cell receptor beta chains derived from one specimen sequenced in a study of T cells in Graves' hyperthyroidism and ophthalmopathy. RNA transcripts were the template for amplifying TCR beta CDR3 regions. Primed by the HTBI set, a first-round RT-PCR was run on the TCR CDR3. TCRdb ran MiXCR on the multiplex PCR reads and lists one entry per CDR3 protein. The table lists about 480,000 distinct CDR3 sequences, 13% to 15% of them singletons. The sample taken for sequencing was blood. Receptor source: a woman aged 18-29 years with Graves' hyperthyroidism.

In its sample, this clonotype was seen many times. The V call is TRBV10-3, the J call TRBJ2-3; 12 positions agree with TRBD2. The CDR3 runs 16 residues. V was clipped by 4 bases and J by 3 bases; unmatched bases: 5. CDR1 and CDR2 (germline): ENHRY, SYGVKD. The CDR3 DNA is TGTGCCATCAGTGGACTAGCGGGAGTCGAGACAGATACGCAGTATTTT. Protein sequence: CAISGLAGVETDTQYF.

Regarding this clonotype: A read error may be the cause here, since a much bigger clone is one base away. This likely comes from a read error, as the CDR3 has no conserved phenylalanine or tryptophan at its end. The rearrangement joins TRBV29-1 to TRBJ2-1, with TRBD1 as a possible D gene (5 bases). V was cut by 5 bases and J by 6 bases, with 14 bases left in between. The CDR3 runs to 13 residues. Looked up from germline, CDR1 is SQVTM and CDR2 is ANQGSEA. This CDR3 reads CSVPGEGANEQFL. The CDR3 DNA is TGCAGCGTTCCCGGTGAAGGGGCCAATGAGCAGTTCCTC.

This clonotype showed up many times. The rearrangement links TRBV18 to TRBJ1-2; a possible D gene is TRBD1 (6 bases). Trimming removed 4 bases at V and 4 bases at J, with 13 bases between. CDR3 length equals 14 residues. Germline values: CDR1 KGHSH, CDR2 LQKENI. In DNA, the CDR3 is TGTGCCAGCTCACAGGGGGAACCCTCCTATGGCTACACCTTC. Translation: CASSQGEPSYGYTF.

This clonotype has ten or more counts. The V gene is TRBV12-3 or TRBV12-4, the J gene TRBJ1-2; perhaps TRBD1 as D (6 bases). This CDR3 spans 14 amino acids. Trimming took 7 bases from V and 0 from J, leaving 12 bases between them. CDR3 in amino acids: CASNGQITNYGYTF. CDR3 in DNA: TGTGCCAGCAACGGACAGATTACTAACTATGGCTACACCTTC.

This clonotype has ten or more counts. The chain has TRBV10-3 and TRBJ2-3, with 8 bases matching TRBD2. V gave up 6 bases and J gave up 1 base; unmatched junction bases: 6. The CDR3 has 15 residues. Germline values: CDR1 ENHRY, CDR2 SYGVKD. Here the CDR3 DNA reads TGTGCCATCAGCGGACTAGCCGAGGGCACAGATACGCAGTATTTT. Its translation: CAISGLAEGTDTQYF.

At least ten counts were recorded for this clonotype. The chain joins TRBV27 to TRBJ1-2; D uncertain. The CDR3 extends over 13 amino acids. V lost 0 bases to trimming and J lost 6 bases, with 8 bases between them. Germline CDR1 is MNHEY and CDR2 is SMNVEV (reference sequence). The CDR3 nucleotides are TGTGCCAGCAGTTTATCCCGGGAAAATGGCTACACCTTC. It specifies CASSLSRENGYTF.

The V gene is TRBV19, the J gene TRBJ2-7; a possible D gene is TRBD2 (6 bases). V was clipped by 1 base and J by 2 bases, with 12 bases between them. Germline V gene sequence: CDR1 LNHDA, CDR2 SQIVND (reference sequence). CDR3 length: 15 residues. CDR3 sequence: CASSIGRGRTYEQYF. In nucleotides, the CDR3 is TGTGCCAGTAGTATAGGGAGGGGACGGACCTACGAGCAGTACTTC.

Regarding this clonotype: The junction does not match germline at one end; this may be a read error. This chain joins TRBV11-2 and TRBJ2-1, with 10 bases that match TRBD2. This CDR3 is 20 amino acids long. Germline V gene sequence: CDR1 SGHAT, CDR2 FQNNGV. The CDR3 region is CASSLDSGWLAGGSYNEQFF. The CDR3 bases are TGTGCCAGCAGCCTAGACAGCGGCTGGTTAGCGGGAGGATCCTACAATGAGCAGTTCTTC.

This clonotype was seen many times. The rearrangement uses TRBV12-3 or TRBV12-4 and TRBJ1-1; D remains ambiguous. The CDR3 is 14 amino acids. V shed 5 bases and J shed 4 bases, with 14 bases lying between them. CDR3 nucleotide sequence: TGTGCCAGCAGTCCAGCGGGGAGATCCACTGAAGCTTTCTTT. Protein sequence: CASSPAGRSTEAFF.

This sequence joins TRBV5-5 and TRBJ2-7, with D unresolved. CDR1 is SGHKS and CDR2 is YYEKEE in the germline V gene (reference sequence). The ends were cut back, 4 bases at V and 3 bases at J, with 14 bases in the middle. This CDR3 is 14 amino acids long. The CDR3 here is CASSLARSDYEQYV. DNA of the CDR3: TGTGCCAGCAGCCTCGCACGGTCTGACTACGAGCAGTACGTC.

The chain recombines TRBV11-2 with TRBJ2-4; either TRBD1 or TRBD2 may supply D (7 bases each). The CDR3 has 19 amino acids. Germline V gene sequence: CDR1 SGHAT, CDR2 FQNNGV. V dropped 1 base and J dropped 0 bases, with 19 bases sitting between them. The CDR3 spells CASSLVSGGEKLAKNIQYF. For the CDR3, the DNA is TGTGCCAGCAGCTTAGTGTCAGGGGGGGAGAAACTAGCCAAAAACATTCAGTACTTC.